This T cell receptor (beta chain) was documented in a study of T cells in Graves' hyperthyroidism and ophthalmopathy. The study, taken as a whole, reports: Most thyroid clonotypes expanded above 0.001 were also detected in blood.

The CDR3 extends over 13 amino acids. The V end was cut by 6 bases, the J end by 2 bases, with 11 bases between. Germline lookup yields CDR1 MDHEN and CDR2 SYDVKM. Ten or more counts support this clonotype. Its antigen remains unknown. Clinicians diagnosed patients from clinical symptoms, serum thyroxine and TRAb, thyroid ultrasound and orbital computed tomography. The blood specimen was taken at initial hyperthyroidism diagnosis, before any ophthalmopathy symptoms. Source material for PBMCs was about 11 ml fresh peripheral blood. Amplification of TCR beta CDR3 regions used RNA as the template. A set of HTBI primers served as the primers for a first-round RT-PCR of the TCR CDR3. MiXCR, applied by TCRdb to the multiplex PCR reads, yields one record per CDR3 protein. The sample has some 270,000 distinct CDR3 sequences, 10% to 15% seen once.

This chain connects TRBV28 to TRBJ2-7, with D possibly being TRBD1 or TRBD2 (5 bases each). The clonotype originates from a woman in her 30s with Graves' hyperthyroidism that later progressed to Graves' ophthalmopathy. Sequenced input: blood. The CDR3 DNA follows: TGTGCCAGCAGGCCCGGGGCAACCTACGAGCAGTACTTC. This codes for CASRPGATYEQYF.